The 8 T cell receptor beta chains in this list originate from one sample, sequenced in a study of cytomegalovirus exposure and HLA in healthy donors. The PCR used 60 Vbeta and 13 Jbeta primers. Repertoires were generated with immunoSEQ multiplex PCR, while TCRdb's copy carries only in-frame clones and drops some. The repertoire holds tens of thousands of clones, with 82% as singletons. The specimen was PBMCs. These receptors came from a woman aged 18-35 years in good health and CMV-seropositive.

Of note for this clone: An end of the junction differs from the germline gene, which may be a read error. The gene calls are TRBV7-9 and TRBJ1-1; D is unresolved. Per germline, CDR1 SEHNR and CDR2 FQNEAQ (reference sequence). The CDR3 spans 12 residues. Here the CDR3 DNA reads TGTTCCAGCAGCTTACCAAACACTGAAGCTTTCTTT. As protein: CSSSLPNTEAFF.

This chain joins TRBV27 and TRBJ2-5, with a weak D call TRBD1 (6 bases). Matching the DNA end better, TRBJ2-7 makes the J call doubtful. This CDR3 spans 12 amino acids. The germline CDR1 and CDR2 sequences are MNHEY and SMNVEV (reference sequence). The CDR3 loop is CASGGGRYEQYF. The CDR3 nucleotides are TGTGCCAGCGGTGGGGGCCGCTACGAGCAGTACTTC.

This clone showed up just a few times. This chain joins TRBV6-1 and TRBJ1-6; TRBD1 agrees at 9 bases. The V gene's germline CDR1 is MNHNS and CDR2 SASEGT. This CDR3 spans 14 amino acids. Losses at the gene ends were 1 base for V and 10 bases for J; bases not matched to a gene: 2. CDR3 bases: TGTGCCAGCAGTGAAGGGACAGGGGCGTCACCCCTCCACTTT. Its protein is CASSEGTGASPLHF.

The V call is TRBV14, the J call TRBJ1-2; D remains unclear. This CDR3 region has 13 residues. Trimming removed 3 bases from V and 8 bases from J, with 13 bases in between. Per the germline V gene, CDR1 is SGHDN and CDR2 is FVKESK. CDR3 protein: CASSQAAAGGYTF. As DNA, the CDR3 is TGTGCCAGCAGCCAGGCCGCGGCGGGGGGCTACACCTTC. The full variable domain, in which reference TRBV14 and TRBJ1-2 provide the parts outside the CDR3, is EAGVTQFPSHSVIEKGQTVTLRCDPISGHDNLYWYRRVMGKEIKFLLHFVKESKQDESGMPNNRFLAERTGGTYSTLKVQPAELEDSGVYFCASSQAAAGGYTFGSGTRLTVV.

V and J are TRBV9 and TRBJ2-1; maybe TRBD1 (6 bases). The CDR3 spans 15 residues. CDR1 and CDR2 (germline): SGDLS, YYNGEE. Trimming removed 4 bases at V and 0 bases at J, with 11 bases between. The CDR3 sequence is CASSHRVNSYNEQFF. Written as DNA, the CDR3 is TGTGCCAGCAGCCACAGGGTAAACTCCTACAATGAGCAGTTCTTC.

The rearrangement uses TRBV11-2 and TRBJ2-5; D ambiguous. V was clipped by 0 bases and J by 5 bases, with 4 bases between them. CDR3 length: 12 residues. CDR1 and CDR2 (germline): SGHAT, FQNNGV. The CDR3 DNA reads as TGTGCCAGCAGCTTAGACGGGGAGACCCAGTACTTC. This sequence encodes CASSLDGETQYF.

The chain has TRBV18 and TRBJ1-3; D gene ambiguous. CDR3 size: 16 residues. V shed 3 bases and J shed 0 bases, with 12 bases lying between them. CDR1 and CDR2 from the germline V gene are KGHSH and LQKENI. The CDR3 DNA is TGTGCCAGCTCACCGAGTACGTCGAACTCTGGAAACACCATATATTTT. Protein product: CASSPSTSNSGNTIYF.

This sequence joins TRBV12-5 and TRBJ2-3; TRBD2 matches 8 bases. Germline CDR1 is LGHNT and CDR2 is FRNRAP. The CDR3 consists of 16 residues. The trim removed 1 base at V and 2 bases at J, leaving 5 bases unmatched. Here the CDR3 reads CASGLGSSGHTDTQYF. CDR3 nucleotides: TGTGCTAGTGGTTTGGGGTCTAGCGGGCACACAGATACGCAGTATTTT.